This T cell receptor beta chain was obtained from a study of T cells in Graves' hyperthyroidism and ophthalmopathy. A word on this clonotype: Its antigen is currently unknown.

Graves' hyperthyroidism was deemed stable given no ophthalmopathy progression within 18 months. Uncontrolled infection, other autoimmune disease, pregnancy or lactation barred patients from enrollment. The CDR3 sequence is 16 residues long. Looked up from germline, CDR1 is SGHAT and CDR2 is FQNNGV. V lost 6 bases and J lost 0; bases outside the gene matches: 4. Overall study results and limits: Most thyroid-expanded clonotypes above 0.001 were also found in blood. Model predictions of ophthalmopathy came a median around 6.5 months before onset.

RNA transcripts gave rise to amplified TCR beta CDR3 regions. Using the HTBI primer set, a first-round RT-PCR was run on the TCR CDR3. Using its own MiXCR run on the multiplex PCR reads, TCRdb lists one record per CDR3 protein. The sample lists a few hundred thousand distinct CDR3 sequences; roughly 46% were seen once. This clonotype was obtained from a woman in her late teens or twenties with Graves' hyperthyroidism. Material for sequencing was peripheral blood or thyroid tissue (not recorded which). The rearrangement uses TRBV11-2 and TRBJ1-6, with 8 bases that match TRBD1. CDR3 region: CASRPTGGSYNSPLHF. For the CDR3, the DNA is TGTGCCAGCAGACCTACAGGGGGCTCCTATAATTCACCCCTCCACTTT.